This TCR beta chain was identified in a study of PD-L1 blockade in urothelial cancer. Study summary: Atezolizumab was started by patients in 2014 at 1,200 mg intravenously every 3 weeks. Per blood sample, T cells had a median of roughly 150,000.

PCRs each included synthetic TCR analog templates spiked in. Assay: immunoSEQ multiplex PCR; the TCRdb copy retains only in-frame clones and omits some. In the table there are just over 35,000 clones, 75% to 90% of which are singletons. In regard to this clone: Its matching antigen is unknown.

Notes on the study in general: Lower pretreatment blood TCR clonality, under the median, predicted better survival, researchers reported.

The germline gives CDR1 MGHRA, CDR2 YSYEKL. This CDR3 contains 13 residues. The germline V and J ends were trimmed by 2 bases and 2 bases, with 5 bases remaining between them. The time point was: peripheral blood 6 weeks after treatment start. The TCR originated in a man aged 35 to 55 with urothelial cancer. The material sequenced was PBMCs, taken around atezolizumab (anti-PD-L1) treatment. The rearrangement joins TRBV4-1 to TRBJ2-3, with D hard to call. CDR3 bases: TGCGCCAGCAGCCAAACAGCCACAGATACGCAGTATTTT. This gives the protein CASSQTATDTQYF.